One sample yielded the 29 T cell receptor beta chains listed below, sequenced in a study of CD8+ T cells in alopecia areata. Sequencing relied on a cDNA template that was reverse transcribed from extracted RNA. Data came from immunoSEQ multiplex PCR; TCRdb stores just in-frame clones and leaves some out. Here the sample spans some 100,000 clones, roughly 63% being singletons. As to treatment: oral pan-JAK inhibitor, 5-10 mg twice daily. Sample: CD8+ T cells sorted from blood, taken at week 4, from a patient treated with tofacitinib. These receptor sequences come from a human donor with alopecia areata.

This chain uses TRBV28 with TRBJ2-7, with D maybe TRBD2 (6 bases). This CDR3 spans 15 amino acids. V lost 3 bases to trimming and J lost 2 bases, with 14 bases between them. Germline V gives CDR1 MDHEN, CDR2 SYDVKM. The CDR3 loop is CASSLASGDPYEQYF. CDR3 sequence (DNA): TGTGCCAGCAGTTTGGCCTCGGGAGACCCCTACGAGCAGTACTTC. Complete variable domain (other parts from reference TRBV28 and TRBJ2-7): DVKVTQSSRYLVKRTGEKVFLECVQDMDHENMFWYRQDPGLGLRLIYFSYDVKMKEKGDIPEGYSVSREKKERFSLILESASTNQTSMYLCASSLASGDPYEQYFGPGTRLTVT.

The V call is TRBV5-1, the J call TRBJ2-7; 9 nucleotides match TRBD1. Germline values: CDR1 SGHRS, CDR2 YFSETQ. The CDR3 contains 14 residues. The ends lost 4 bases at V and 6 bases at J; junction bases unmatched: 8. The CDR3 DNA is TGCGCCAGCAGCACCAGACAGGGGGGGAGCGAGCAGTACTTC. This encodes CASSTRQGGSEQYF.

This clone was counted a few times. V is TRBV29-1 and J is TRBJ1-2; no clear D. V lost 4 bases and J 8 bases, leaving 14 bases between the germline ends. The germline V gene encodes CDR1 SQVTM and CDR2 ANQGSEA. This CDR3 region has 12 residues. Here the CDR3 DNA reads TGCAGCGTTGGTCGAGTCAGCTCAGGCTACACCTTC. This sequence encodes CSVGRVSSGYTF.

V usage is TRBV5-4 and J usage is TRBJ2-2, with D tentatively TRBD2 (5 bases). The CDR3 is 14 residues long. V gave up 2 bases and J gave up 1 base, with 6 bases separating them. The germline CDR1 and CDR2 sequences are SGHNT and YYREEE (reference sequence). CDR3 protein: CASSFEGNTGELFF. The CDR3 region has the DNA TGTGCCAGCAGCTTCGAGGGGAACACCGGGGAGCTGTTTTTT.

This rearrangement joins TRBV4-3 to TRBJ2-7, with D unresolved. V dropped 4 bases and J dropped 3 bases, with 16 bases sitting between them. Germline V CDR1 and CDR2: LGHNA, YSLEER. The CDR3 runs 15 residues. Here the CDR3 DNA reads TGCGCCAGCAGCCGCAGCTTGGGCCGTATCTACGAGCAGTACTTC. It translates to CASSRSLGRIYEQYF.

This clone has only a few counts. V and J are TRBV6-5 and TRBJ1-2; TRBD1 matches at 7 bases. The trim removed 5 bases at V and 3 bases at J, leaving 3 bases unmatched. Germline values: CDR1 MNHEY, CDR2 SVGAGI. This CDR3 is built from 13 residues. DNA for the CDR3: TGTGCCAGCAGTCCGGGACAGCACTATGGCTACACCTTC. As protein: CASSPGQHYGYTF.

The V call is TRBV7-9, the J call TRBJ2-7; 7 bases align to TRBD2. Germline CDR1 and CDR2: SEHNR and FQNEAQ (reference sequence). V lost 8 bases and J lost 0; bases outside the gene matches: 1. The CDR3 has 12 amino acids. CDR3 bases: TGTGCCAGCGCGGGGGACTCCTACGAGCAGTACTTC. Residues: CASAGDSYEQYF.

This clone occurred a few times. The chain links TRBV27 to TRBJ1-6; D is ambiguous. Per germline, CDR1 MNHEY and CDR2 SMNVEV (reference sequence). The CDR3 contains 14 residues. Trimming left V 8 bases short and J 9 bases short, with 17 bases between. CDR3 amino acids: CASGLSNAVSPLHF. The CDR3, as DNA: TGTGCCAGCGGCTTATCGAACGCGGTTTCACCCCTCCACTTT.

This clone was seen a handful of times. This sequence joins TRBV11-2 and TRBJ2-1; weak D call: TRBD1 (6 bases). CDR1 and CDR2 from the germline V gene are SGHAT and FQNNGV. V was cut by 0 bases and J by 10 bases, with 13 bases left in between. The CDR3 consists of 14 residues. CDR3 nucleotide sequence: TGTGCCAGCAGCTTAGACCCAGGGGTGGAGGAGCAGTTCTTC. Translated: CASSLDPGVEEQFF.

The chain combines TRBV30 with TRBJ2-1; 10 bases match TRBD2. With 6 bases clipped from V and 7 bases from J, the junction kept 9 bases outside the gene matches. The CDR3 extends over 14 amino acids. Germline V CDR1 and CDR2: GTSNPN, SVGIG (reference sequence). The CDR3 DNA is TGTGCCTGCCGAGCAGCGGGGGGGCTGAATGAGCAGTTCTTC. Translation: CACRAAGGLNEQFF.

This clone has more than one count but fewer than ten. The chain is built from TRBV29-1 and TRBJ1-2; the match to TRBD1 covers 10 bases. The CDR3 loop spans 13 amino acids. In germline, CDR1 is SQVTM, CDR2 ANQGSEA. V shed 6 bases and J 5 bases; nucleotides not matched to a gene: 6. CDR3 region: CSVADRGRYGYTF. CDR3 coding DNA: TGCAGCGTAGCGGACAGGGGGAGGTATGGCTACACCTTC.

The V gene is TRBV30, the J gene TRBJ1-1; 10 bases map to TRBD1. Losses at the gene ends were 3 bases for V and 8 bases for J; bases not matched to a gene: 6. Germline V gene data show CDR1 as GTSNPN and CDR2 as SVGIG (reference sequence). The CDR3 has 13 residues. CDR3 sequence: CAWSLTGGAEAFF. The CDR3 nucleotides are TGTGCCTGGAGCCTGACAGGGGGCGCCGAAGCTTTCTTT. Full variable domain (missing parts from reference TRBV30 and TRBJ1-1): SQTIHQWPATLVQPVGSPLSLECTVEGTSNPNLYWYRQAAGRGLQLLFYSVGIGQISSEVPQNLSASRPQDRQFILSSKKLLLSDSGFYLCAWSLTGGAEAFFGQGTRLTVV.

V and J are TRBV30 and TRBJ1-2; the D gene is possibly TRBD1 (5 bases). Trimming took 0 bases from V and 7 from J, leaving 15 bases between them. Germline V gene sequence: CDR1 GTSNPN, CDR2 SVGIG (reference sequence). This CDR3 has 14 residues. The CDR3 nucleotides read TGTGCCTGGAGTGTCGGAGGGCAGGGCGGTGGCTACACCTTC. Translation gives CAWSVGGQGGGYTF. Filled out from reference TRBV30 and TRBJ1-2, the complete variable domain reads SQTIHQWPATLVQPVGSPLSLECTVEGTSNPNLYWYRQAAGRGLQLLFYSVGIGQISSEVPQNLSASRPQDRQFILSSKKLLLSDSGFYLCAWSVGGQGGGYTFGSGTRLTVV.

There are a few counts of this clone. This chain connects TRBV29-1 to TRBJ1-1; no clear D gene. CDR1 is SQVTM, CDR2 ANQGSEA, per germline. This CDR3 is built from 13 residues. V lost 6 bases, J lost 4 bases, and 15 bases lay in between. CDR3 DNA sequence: TGCAGCGTGGACGTGGGGTTGGGCACTGAAGCTTTCTTT. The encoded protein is CSVDVGLGTEAFF.

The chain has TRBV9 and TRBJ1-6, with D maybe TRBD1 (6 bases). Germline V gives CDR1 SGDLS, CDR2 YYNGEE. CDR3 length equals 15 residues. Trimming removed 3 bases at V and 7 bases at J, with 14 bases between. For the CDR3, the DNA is TGTGCCAGCAGCGACCCCGACAGGAGAAATTCACCCCTCCACTTT. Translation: CASSDPDRRNSPLHF.

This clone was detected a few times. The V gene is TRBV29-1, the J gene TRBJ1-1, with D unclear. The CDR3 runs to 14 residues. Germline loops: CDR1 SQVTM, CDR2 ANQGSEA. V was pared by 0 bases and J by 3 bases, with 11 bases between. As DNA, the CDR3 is TGCAGCGTTGAAGATCTAGAGGAAGACACTGAAGCTTTCTTT. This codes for CSVEDLEEDTEAFF.

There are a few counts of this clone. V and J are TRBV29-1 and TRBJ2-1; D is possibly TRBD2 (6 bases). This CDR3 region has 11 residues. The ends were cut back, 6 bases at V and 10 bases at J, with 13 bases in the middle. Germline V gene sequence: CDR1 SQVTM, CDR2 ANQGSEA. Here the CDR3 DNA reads TGCAGCGTCCTGGTGGCGGGGGAGCAGTTCTTC. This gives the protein CSVLVAGEQFF.

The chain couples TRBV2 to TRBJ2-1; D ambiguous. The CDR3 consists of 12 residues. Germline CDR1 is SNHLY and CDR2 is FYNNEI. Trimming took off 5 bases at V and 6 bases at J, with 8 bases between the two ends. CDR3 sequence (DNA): TGTGCCAGCAGTTTGAGCATCAATGAGCAGTTCTTC. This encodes CASSLSINEQFF.

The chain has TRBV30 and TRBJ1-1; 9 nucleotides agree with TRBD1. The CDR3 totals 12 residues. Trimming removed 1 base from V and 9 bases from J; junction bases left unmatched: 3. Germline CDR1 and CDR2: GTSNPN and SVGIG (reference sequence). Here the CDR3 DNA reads TGTGCCTGGAGTGCGACAGGGGGTCAAGCTTTCTTT. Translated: CAWSATGGQAFF.

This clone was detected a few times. The chain's CDR3 is CASSQFGGAETQYF. The CDR3 DNA is TGTGCCAGCAGCCAATTTGGGGGCGCAGAGACCCAGTACTTC. The chain carries TRBV4-2 and TRBJ2-5; a possible D gene is TRBD1 (6 bases). V lost 2 bases and J 4 bases, leaving 11 bases between the germline ends. Germline V gene data show CDR1 as LGHNA and CDR2 as YNFKEQ. The CDR3 consists of 14 residues.

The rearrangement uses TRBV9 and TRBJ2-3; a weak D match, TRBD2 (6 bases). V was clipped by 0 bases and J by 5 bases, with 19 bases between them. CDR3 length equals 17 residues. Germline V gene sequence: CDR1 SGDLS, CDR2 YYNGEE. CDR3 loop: CASSVGPGGSVRDTQYF. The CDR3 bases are TGTGCCAGCAGCGTAGGGCCCGGAGGGAGTGTGAGAGATACGCAGTATTTT.

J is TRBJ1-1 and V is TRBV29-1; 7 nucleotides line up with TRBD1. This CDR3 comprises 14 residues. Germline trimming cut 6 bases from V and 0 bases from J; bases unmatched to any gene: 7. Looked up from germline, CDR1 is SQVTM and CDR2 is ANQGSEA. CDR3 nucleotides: TGCAGCGTCCACTTGGGACAGATGAACACTGAAGCTTTCTTT. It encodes CSVHLGQMNTEAFF.

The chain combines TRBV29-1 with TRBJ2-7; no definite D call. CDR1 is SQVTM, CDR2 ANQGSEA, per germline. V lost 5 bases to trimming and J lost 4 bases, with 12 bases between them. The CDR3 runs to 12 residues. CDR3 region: CSVPGNGYEQYF. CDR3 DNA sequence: TGCAGCGTTCCGGGCAATGGTTACGAGCAGTACTTC.

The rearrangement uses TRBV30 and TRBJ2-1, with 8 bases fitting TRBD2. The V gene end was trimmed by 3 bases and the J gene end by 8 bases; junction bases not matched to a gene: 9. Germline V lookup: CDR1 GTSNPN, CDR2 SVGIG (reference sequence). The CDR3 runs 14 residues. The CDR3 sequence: CAWSPGSGEYEQFF. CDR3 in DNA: TGTGCCTGGAGCCCTGGTAGCGGGGAGTATGAGCAGTTCTTC.

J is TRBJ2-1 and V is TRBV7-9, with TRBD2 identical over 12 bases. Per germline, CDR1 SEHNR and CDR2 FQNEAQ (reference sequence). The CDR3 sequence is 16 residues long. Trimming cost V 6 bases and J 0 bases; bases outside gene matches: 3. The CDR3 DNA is TGTGCCAGCAGACCTAGCGGGGGGGCCTCCTACAATGAGCAGTTCTTC. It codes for CASRPSGGASYNEQFF.

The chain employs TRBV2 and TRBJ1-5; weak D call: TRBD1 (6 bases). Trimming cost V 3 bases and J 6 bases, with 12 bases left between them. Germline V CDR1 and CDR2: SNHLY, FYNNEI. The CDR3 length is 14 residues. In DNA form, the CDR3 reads TGTGCCAGCAGTGAGCAACAGGGTAGTCAGCCCCAGCATTTT. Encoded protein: CASSEQQGSQPQHF.

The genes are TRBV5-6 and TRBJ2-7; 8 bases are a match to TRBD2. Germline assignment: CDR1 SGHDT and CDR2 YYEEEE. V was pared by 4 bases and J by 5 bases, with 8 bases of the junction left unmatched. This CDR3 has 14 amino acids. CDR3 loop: CASSVGGAWNEQYF. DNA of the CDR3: TGTGCCAGCAGCGTCGGGGGGGCCTGGAACGAGCAGTACTTC.

CDR3 DNA sequence: TGTGCCAGCAGCGCCCAGGGACTATCCCAAAACATTCAGTACTTC. Residues: CASSAQGLSQNIQYF. V usage is TRBV7-8 and J usage is TRBJ2-4; 7 nucleotides align to TRBD2. CDR1 and CDR2 from the germline V gene are SGHVS and FQNEAQ. V shed 5 bases and J 5 bases; nucleotides not matched to a gene: 9. The CDR3 runs 15 residues.

This CDR3 reads CASSPNGYNEQFF. CDR3 DNA: TGTGCCAGCAGCCCAAACGGATACAATGAGCAGTTCTTC. V gene TRBV28 combines with J gene TRBJ2-1; D unresolved. Germline V gene data show CDR1 as MDHEN and CDR2 as SYDVKM. V was trimmed by 6 bases and J by 4 bases, leaving 10 bases between them. The CDR3 is 13 amino acids.